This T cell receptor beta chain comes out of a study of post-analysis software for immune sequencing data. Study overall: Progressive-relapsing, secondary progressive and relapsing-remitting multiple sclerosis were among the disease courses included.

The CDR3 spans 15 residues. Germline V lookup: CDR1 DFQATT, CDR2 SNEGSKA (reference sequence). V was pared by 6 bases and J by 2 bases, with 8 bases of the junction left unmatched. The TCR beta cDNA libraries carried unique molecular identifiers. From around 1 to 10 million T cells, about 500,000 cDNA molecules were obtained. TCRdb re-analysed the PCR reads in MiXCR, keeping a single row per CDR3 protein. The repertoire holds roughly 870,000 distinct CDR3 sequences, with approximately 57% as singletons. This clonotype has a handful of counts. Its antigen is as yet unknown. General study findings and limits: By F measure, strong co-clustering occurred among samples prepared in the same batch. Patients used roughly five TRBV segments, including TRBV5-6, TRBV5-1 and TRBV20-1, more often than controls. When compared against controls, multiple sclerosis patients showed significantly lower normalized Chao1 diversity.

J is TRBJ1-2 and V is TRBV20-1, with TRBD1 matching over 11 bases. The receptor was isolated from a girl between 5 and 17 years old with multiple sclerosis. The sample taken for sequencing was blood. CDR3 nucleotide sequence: TGCAGTGCCCCCAGGACAGGGGGCCTCAACTATGGCTACACCTTC. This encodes CSAPRTGGLNYGYTF.